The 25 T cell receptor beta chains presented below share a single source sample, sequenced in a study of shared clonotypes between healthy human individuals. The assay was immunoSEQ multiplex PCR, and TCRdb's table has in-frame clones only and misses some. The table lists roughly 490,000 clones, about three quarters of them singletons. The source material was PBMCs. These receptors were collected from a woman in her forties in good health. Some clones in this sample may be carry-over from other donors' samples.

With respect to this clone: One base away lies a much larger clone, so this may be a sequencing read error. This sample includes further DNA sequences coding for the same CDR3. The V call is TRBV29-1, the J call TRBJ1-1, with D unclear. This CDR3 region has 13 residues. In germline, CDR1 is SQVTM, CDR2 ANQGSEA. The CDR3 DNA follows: TGCAGTGGTCGACTCCGGGGAAACACTGAAGCTTTCTTT. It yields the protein CSGRLRGNTEAFF.

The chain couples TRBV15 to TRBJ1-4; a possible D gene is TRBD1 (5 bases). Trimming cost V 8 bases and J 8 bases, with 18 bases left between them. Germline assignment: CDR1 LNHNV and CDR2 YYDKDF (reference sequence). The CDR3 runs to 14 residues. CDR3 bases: TGTGCCACCTGTCCGGGGATCCGGGGCGAAAAACTGTTTTTT. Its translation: CATCPGIRGEKLFF.

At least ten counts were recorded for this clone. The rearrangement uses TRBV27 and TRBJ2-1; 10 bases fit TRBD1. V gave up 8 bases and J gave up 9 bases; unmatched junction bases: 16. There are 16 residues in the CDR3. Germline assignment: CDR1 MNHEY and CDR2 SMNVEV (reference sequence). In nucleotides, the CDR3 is TGTGCCAGCGCCCCTCGGGGGACAGGGGCCTACGGTGAGCAGTTCTTC. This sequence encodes CASAPRGTGAYGEQFF.

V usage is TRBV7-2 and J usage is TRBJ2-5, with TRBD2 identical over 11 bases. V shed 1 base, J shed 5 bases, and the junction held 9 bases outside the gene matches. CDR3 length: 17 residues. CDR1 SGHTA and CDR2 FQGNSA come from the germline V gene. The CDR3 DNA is TGTGCCAGCAGCTTAGGTCTACTAGCGGGAGTGGGGGAGACCCAGTACTTC. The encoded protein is CASSLGLLAGVGETQYF.

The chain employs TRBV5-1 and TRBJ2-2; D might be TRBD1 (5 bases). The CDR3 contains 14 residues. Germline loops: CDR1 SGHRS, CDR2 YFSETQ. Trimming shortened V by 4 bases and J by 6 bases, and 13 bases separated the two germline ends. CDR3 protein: CASSLQELAGELFF. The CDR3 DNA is TGCGCCAGCAGCCTACAGGAATTGGCCGGGGAGCTGTTTTTT.

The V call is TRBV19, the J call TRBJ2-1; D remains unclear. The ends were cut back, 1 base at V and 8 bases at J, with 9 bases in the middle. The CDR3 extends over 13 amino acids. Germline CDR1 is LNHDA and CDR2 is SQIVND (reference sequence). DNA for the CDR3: TGTGCCAGTAGTATAGGAGCGCGCTATGAGCAGTTCTTC. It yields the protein CASSIGARYEQFF.

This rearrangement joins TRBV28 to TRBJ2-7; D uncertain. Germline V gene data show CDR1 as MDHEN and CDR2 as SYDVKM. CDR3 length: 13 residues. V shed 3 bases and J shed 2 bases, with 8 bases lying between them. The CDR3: CASSFLETYEQYF. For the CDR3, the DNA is TGTGCCAGCAGTTTTTTGGAAACCTACGAGCAGTACTTC.

The CDR3 protein is CASSKTQEGRADTQYF. CDR3 bases: TGCGCCAGCAGCAAAACACAGGAAGGGAGGGCAGATACGCAGTATTTT. V gene TRBV5-1 combines with J gene TRBJ2-3; 7 nucleotides align to TRBD2. The CDR3 runs 16 residues. The V segment lost 4 bases and the J segment 4 bases; nucleotides outside the gene matches: 12. CDR1 and CDR2 from the germline V gene are SGHRS and YFSETQ.

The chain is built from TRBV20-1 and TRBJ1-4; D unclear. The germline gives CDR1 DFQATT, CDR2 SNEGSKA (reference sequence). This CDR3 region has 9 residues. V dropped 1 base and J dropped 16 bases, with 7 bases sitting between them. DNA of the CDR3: TGCAGTGCTAGAGGGACCCGGTTTTTT. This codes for CSARGTRFF.

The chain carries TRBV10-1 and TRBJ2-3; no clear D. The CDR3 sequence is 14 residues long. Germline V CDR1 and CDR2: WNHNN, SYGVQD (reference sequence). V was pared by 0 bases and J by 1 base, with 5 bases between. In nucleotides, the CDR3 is TGCGCCAGCAGTGAGTCAGGCGGCACAGATACGCAGTATTTT. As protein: CASSESGGTDTQYF.

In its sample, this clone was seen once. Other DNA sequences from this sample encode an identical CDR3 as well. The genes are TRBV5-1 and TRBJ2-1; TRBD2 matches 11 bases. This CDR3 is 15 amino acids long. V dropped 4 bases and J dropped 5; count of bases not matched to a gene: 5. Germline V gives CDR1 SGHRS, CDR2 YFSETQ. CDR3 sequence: CASSPLAGGDNEQFF. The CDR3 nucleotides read TGCGCCAGCAGCCCCTTAGCGGGAGGGGACAATGAGCAGTTCTTC.

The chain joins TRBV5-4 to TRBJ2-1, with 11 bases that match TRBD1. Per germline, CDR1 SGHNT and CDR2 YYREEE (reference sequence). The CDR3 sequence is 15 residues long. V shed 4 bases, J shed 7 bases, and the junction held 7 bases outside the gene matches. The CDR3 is CASSPYRDRGNEQFF. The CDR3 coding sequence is TGTGCCAGCAGCCCCTACCGGGACAGGGGGAATGAGCAGTTCTTC.

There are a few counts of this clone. The chain's CDR3 is CASSFGSYEQYF. CDR3 in DNA: TGTGCCAGCAGCTTCGGCAGTTACGAGCAGTACTTC. The gene calls are TRBV5-5 and TRBJ2-7, with unresolved D. Germline values: CDR1 SGHKS, CDR2 YYEKEE (reference sequence). The CDR3 extends over 12 amino acids. Trimming shortened V by 2 bases and J by 4 bases, and 7 bases separated the two germline ends. Filled out from reference TRBV5-5 and TRBJ2-7, the complete variable domain reads DAGVTQSPTHLIKTRGQQVTLRCSPISGHKSVSWYQQVLGQGPQFIFQYYEKEERGRGNFPDRFSARQFPNYSSELNVNALLLGDSALYLCASSFGSYEQYFGPGTRLTVT.

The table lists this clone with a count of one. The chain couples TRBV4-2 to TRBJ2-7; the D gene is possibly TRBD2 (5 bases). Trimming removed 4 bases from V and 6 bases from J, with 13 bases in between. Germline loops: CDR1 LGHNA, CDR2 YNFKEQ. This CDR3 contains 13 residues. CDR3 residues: CASSPQKGVEQYF. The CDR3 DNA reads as TGTGCCAGCAGCCCCCAGAAGGGAGTCGAGCAGTACTTC.

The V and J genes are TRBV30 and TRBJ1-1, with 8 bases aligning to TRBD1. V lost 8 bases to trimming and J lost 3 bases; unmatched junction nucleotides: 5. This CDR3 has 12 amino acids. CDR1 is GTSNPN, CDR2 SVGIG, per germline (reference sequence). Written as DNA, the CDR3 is TGTGCCCGTGAACAGGGGGACACTGAAGCTTTCTTT. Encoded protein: CAREQGDTEAFF.

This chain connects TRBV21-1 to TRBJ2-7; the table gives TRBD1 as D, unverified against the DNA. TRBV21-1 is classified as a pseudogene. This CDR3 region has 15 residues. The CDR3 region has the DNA TGTGCCAGCAGCACCCCACAGGTGGAGAGTTACGAGCAGTACTTC. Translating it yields CASSTPQVESYEQYF.

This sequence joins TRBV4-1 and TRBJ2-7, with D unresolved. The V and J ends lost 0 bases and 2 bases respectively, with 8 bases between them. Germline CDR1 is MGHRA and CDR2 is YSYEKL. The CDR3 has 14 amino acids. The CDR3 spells CASSQESGPYEQYF. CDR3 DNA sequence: TGCGCCAGCAGCCAAGAGTCTGGGCCCTACGAGCAGTACTTC.

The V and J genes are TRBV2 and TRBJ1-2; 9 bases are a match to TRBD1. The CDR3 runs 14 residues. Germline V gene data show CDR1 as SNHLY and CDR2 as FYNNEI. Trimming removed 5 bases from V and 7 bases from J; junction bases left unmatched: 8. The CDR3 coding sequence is TGTGCCAGCAGTACCGACAGGGGGGTTTTTGGCTACACCTTC. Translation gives CASSTDRGVFGYTF.

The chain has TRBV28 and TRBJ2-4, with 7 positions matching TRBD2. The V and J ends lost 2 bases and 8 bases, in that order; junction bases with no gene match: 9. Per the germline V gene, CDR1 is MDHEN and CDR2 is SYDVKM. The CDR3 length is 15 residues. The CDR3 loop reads CASSLREGASDIQYF. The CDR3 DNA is TGTGCCAGCAGTTTAAGGGAGGGAGCGAGTGACATTCAGTACTTC. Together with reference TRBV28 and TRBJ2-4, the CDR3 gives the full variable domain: DVKVTQSSRYLVKRTGEKVFLECVQDMDHENMFWYRQDPGLGLRLIYFSYDVKMKEKGDIPEGYSVSREKKERFSLILESASTNQTSMYLCASSLREGASDIQYFGAGTRLSVL.

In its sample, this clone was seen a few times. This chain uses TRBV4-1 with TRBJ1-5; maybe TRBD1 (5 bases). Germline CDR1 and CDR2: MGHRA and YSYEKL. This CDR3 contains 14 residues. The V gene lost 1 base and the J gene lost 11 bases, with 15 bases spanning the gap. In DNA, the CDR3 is TGCGCCAGCAGCCAAGGGATCTCTGGGACGGCCCAGCATTTT. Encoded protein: CASSQGISGTAQHF.

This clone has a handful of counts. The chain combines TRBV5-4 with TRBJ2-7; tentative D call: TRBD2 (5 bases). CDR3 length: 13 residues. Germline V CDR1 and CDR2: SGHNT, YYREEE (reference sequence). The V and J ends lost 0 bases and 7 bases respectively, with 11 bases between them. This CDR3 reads CASSLDLAGEQYF. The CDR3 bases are TGTGCCAGCAGCTTGGATCTAGCCGGTGAGCAGTACTTC.

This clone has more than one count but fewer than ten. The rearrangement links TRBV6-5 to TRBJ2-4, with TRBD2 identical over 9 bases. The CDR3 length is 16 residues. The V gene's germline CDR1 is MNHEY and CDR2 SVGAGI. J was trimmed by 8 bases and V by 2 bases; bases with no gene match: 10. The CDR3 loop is CASSYVWAGGPHIQYF. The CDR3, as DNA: TGTGCCAGCAGTTACGTTTGGGCGGGAGGGCCACACATTCAGTACTTC.

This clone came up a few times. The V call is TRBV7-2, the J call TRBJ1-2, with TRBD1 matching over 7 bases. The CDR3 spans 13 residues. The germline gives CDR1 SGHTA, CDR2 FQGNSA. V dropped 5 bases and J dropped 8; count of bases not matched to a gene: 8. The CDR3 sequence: CASSVSLQGGYTF. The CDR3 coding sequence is TGTGCCAGCAGCGTTTCCTTACAGGGGGGCTACACCTTC.

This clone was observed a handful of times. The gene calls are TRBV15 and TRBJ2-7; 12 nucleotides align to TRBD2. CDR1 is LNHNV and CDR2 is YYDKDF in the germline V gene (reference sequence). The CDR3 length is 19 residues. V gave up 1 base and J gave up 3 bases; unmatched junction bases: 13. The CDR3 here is CATSRGASGRAGVRYEQYF. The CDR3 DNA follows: TGTGCCACCAGCAGAGGGGCTAGCGGGAGGGCCGGGGTACGCTACGAGCAGTACTTC.

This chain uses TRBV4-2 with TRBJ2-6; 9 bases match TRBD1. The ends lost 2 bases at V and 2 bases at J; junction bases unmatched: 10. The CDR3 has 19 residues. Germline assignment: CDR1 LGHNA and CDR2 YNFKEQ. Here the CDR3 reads CASSQPGQGGLPGANVLTF. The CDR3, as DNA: TGTGCCAGCAGCCAACCGGGACAGGGTGGCCTCCCTGGGGCCAACGTCCTGACTTTC.